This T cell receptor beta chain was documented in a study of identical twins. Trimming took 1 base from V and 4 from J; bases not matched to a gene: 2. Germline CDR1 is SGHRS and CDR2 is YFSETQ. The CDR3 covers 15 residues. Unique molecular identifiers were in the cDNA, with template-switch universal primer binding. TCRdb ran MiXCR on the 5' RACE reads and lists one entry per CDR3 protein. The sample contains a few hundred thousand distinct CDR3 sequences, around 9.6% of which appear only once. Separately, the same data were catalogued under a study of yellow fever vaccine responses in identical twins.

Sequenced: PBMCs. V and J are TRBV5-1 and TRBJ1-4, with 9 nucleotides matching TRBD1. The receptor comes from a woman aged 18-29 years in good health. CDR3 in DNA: TGCGCCAGCAGCTTGACAGGGGGCGATAATGAAAAACTGTTTTTT. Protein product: CASSLTGGDNEKLFF.